These 22 T cell receptor beta chains were sequenced from one sample in a study of blood T cell repertoires in COVID-19. Profiling relied on immunoSEQ multiplex PCR, and the TCRdb table lists in-frame clones only, not all of them. The sample shows some 350,000 clones, around 87% of them seen only once. Sequencing used PBMCs or T cells enriched from blood (not recorded which). The receptors derive from a woman aged 25-40 years who had recovered from COVID-19.

The chain links TRBV19 to TRBJ1-2; TRBD1 might be the D (5 bases). This CDR3 is built from 16 residues. From germline, CDR1 is LNHDA and CDR2 SQIVND (reference sequence). V was pared by 3 bases and J by 7 bases, with 21 bases between. CDR3 coding DNA: TGTGCCAGTAGTATTGTCCCCGGCCCGGGGGGAGGTGGCTACACCTTC. This sequence encodes CASSIVPGPGGGGYTF.

The rearrangement joins TRBV29-1 to TRBJ1-5; 10 nucleotides agree with TRBD1. Germline V lookup: CDR1 SQVTM, CDR2 ANQGSEA. This CDR3 is built from 14 residues. J gave up 7 bases and V 6 bases, and 9 bases lay outside the gene matches. This CDR3 is CSVLTGGGKQPQHF. The CDR3 DNA sequence: TGCAGCGTCCTGACAGGGGGCGGGAAACAGCCCCAGCATTTT.

The chain recombines TRBV11-2 with TRBJ1-1; 7 bases map to TRBD1. The CDR3 sequence is 15 residues long. Trimming cost V 7 bases and J 4 bases; bases outside gene matches: 12. Germline CDR1 SGHAT, CDR2 FQNNGV. CDR3 protein: CASNLGAGGFTEAFF. The CDR3 DNA follows: TGTGCCAGCAACCTTGGGGCAGGGGGTTTCACTGAAGCTTTCTTT.

The chain is built from TRBV7-8 and TRBJ2-7; no definite D call. V was shortened by 5 bases and J by 2 bases, with 13 bases between the two germline ends. CDR3 size: 14 residues. Germline lookup yields CDR1 SGHVS and CDR2 FQNEAQ. This chain's CDR3 is CASSRSLPTYEQYF. The CDR3, as DNA: TGTGCCAGCAGCCGTTCCCTACCAACCTACGAGCAGTACTTC. Filled out from reference TRBV7-8 and TRBJ2-7, the complete variable domain reads GAGVSQSPRYKVAKRGQDVALRCDPISGHVSLFWYQQALGQGPEFLTYFQNEAQLDKSGLPSDRFFAERPEGSVSTLKIQRTQQEDSAVYLCASSRSLPTYEQYFGPGTRLTVT.

This chain links TRBV5-1 with TRBJ1-1; D perhaps matches TRBD1 (5 bases). Germline V gene sequence: CDR1 SGHRS, CDR2 YFSETQ. V shed 3 bases and J shed 3 bases, with 21 bases lying between them. There are 17 residues in the CDR3. The CDR3 is CASSSQGFNSADTEAFF. CDR3 DNA sequence: TGCGCCAGCAGCTCGCAGGGTTTTAATTCGGCGGACACTGAAGCTTTCTTT.

CDR3 region: CASSYDRGRGNTIYF. In nucleotides, the CDR3 is TGTGCCAGCAGTTACGACAGGGGGCGCGGAAACACCATATATTTT. The chain couples TRBV28 to TRBJ1-3, with TRBD1 matching 10 bases. The CDR3 loop spans 15 amino acids. J gave up 4 bases and V 4 bases, and 4 bases lay outside the gene matches. Germline V lookup: CDR1 MDHEN, CDR2 SYDVKM.

This chain joins TRBV7-9 and TRBJ2-1; the match to TRBD2 covers 8 bases. CDR1 SEHNR and CDR2 FQNEAQ come from the germline V gene (reference sequence). V lost 3 bases and J lost 7; bases outside the gene matches: 5. The CDR3 is 14 residues long. CDR3: CASSLRGAFNEQFF. The DNA for the CDR3 is TGTGCCAGCAGCTTGCGGGGGGCTTTTAATGAGCAGTTCTTC.

The genes are TRBV7-9 and TRBJ2-5; D call uncertain. This CDR3 is built from 13 residues. Trimming took off 5 bases at V and 6 bases at J, with 13 bases between the two ends. CDR1 is SEHNR and CDR2 is FQNEAQ in the germline V gene (reference sequence). CDR3 in DNA: TGTGCCAGCAGCGAAGCGAGTCGGAAGACCCAGTACTTC. It yields the protein CASSEASRKTQYF.

V usage is TRBV7-3 and J usage is TRBJ2-3; 12 bases agree with TRBD2. Germline V lookup: CDR1 SGHTA, CDR2 FQGTGA. V shed 5 bases and J 2 bases; nucleotides not matched to a gene: 5. There are 16 residues in the CDR3. Here the CDR3 reads CASSLAGGLDTDTQYF. The CDR3 DNA reads as TGTGCCAGCAGCCTAGCGGGGGGGCTCGACACAGATACGCAGTATTTT.

The chain carries TRBV6-5 and TRBJ1-2; TRBD1 matches at 9 bases. V lost 4 bases and J lost 8; bases outside the gene matches: 2. CDR1 and CDR2 (germline): MNHEY, SVGAGI. The CDR3 has 12 amino acids. CDR3: CASSWDRDGYTF. The CDR3 DNA sequence: TGTGCCAGCAGTTGGGACAGGGACGGCTACACCTTC.

The V call is TRBV4-1, the J call TRBJ1-2, with 8 bases fitting TRBD1. Germline V gene data show CDR1 as MGHRA and CDR2 as YSYEKL. CDR3 length equals 13 residues. V shed 11 bases and J 7 bases; nucleotides not matched to a gene: 12. CDR3 sequence: CADKDREGFGYTF. For the CDR3, the DNA is TGCGCCGACAAGGACAGGGAAGGCTTTGGCTACACCTTC.

This clone was recorded many times. V is TRBV5-1 and J is TRBJ1-6, with 8 nucleotides matching TRBD1. After removal of 4 bases from V and 10 bases from J, the junction contained 16 bases not matched to a gene. Germline values: CDR1 SGHRS, CDR2 YFSETQ. CDR3 length: 17 residues. In nucleotides, the CDR3 is TGCGCCAGCAGCCCCGAAACCGCCACAGGGGGAAGCTCACCCCTCCACTTT. This translates into CASSPETATGGSSPLHF.

This chain connects TRBV27 to TRBJ1-2; maybe TRBD1 (6 bases). The CDR3 has 14 amino acids. Germline V CDR1 and CDR2: MNHEY, SMNVEV (reference sequence). Deletions cut 6 bases from V and 2 bases from J, with 13 bases between. Here the CDR3 DNA reads TGTGCCAGCAGAATCATGCAGGGGAACTATGGCTACACCTTC. Its protein product is CASRIMQGNYGYTF.

This chain uses TRBV5-4 with TRBJ1-6; 8 positions match TRBD1. With 6 bases clipped from V and 14 bases from J, the junction kept 13 bases outside the gene matches. Germline V lookup: CDR1 SGHNT, CDR2 YYREEE (reference sequence). The CDR3 runs to 14 residues. The chain's CDR3 is CASTDGTGPQTLHF. Written as DNA, the CDR3 is TGTGCCAGCACGGACGGGACAGGACCCCAAACCCTCCACTTT.

The chain combines TRBV29-1 with TRBJ1-2; D is undetermined. Germline CDR1 is SQVTM and CDR2 is ANQGSEA. The CDR3 is 12 residues long. Between the trimmed V and J ends, which lost 3 bases and 2 bases, there was a span of 7 bases. CDR3 DNA sequence: TGCAGCGTTGACCGGAGGAACTATGGCTACACCTTC. It encodes CSVDRRNYGYTF.

The chain employs TRBV9 and TRBJ1-1; weak D call: TRBD1 (5 bases). CDR1 and CDR2 (germline): SGDLS, YYNGEE. This CDR3 is 11 amino acids long. Deletions cut 4 bases from V and 11 bases from J, with 12 bases between. The CDR3 DNA sequence: TGTGCCAGCAGCCCCTACCAGGGTGCTTTCTTT. The encoded protein is CASSPYQGAFF. Combining the CDR3 with reference TRBV9 and TRBJ1-1 gives the whole variable domain DSGVTQTPKHLITATGQRVTLRCSPRSGDLSVYWYQQSLDQGLQFLIQYYNGEERAKGNILERFSAQQFPDLHSELNLSSLELGDSALYFCASSPYQGAFFGQGTRLTVV.

The chain carries TRBV7-3 and TRBJ1-1; possible D gene TRBD1, 5 bases. The CDR3 spans 13 residues. The ends were cut back, 1 base at V and 3 bases at J, with 6 bases in the middle. CDR1 and CDR2 (germline): SGHTA, FQGTGA. The CDR3 DNA reads as TGTGCCAGCAGCTTAAGGGGGGACACTGAAGCTTTCTTT. Residues: CASSLRGDTEAFF.

The chain's CDR3 is CASSLRQGSYGYTF. CDR3 nucleotides: TGTGCCAGCAGCCTCCGACAGGGGAGCTATGGCTACACCTTC. The chain uses TRBV7-9 and TRBJ1-2; TRBD1 matches at 8 bases. The CDR3 extends over 14 amino acids. The trim removed 5 bases at V and 4 bases at J, leaving 6 bases unmatched. Germline V CDR1 and CDR2: SEHNR, FQNEAQ (reference sequence).

V is TRBV24-1 and J is TRBJ2-2, with D perhaps matching TRBD2 (6 bases). CDR3 size: 14 residues. Germline CDR1 reads KGHDR; CDR2 reads SFDVKD. Trimming stripped 5 bases from V and 5 bases from J, with 11 bases between. The CDR3 coding sequence is TGTGCCACCAGTGCGACGGGAGAGACCGGGGAGCTGTTTTTT. Amino acids: CATSATGETGELFF.

The rearrangement joins TRBV7-3 to TRBJ1-1, with TRBD1 as a possible D gene (5 bases). The CDR3 extends over 14 amino acids. Germline values: CDR1 SGHTA, CDR2 FQGTGA. V lost 10 bases, J lost 5 bases, and 20 bases lay in between. The DNA of the CDR3 is TGTGCCATCCAACAAGGGGCAGGTGGGACTGAAGCTTTCTTT. It translates to CAIQQGAGGTEAFF.

This clone was found once. J is TRBJ2-3 and V is TRBV19; perhaps TRBD2 as D (7 bases). CDR1 is LNHDA, CDR2 SQIVND, per germline (reference sequence). Deletions cut 6 bases from V and 0 bases from J, with 16 bases between. The CDR3 is 16 amino acids. The CDR3 DNA sequence: TGTGCCAGTAGCTCGAGGGGGGGCCTGAGCACAGATACGCAGTATTTT. This encodes CASSSRGGLSTDTQYF. The variable domain in full, with the rest retrieved from reference TRBV19 and TRBJ2-3, is DGGITQSPKYLFRKEGQNVTLSCEQNLNHDAMYWYRQDPGQGLRLIYYSQIVNDFQKGDIAEGYSVSREKKESFPLTVTSAQKNPTAFYLCASSSRGGLSTDTQYFGPGTRLTVL.

V is TRBV28 and J is TRBJ1-4; no clear D. The ends were cut back, 7 bases at V and 0 bases at J, with 18 bases in the middle. The length of the CDR3 is 17 residues. Germline V gene sequence: CDR1 MDHEN, CDR2 SYDVKM. The CDR3 region is CASTLRYGGATNEKLFF. CDR3 coding DNA: TGTGCCAGCACTCTAAGATATGGAGGTGCAACTAATGAAAAACTGTTTTTT.